This T cell receptor (beta chain) was profiled in a study of T cell repertoires in cytomegalovirus infection. Broader study findings: The cumulative frequency of public TCR beta families distinguished individuals who carried CMV together with the relevant HLA.

Concerning this clonotype itself: What it binds is not known.

Via MiXCR, TCRdb re-called the reads, giving one row per CDR3 protein. The sample lists approximately 1,000,000 distinct CDR3 sequences, roughly 30% occurring once. The sequencing used cultured CD8+ T cells from PBMCs, collected from culture after CMV antigen stimulation. This receptor was obtained from a human donor in good health (CMV status not recorded). Some clones in this sample may be carry-over from other donors' samples.

As DNA, the CDR3 is TGTGCCAGTAGTATAACTAGCGGGGGGCCCATCCAAGAGACCCAGTACTTC. Residues: CASSITSGGPIQETQYF. The rearrangement uses TRBV19 and TRBJ2-5; 12 nucleotides line up with TRBD2. The CDR3 runs to 17 residues. The V and J ends lost 2 bases and 1 base, in that order; junction bases with no gene match: 5. Germline loops: CDR1 LNHDA, CDR2 SQIVND (reference sequence).